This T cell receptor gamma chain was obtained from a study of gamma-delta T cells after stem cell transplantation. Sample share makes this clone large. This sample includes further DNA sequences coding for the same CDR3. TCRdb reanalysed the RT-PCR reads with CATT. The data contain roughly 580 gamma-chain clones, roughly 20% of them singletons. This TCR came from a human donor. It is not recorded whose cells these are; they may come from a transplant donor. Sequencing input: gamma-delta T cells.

The CDR3 region has the DNA TGTGCCTTGTGGGAGGTGCTGGAGTTGGGCAAAAAAATCAAGGTATTT. Protein product: CALWEVLELGKKIKVF. The V and J genes are TRGV9 and TRGJP. TCRdb does not report a J gene; here it was assigned by matching the DNA to germline references. V was pared by 0 bases and J by 7 bases, with 3 bases of the junction left unmatched. The CDR3 extends over 16 amino acids. Germline V gene data show CDR1 as GITISATS and CDR2 as ISYDGTV (reference sequence).